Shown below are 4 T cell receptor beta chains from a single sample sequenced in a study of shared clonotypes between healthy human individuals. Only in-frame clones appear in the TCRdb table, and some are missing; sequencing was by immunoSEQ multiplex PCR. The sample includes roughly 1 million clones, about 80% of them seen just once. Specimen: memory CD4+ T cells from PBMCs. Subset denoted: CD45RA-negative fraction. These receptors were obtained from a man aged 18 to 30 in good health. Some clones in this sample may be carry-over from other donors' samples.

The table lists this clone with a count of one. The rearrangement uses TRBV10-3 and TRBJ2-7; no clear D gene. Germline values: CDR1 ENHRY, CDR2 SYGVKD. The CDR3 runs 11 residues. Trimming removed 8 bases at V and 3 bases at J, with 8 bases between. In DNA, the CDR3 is TGTGCCATCGGCGTCAGCTACGAGCAGTACTTC. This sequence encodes CAIGVSYEQYF.

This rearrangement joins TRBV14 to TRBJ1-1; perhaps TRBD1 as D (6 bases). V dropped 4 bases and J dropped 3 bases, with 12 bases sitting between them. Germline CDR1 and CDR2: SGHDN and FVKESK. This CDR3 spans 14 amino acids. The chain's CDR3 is CASSPMDSHTEAFF. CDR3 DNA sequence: TGTGCCAGCAGCCCGATGGACAGCCACACTGAAGCTTTCTTT.

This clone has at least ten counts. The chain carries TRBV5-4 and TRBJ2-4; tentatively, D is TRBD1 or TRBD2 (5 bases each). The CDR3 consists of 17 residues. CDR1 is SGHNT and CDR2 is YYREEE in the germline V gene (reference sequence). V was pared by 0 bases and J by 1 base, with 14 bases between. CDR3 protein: CASSLEGSGPAKNIQYF. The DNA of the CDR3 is TGTGCCAGCAGCTTGGAAGGCTCGGGGCCGGCCAAAAACATTCAGTACTTC.

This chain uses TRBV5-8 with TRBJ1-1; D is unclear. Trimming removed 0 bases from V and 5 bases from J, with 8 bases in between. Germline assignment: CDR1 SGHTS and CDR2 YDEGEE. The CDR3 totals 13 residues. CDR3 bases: TGTGCCAGCAGCTTGGCTGGGGAGACTGAAGCTTTCTTT. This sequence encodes CASSLAGETEAFF.